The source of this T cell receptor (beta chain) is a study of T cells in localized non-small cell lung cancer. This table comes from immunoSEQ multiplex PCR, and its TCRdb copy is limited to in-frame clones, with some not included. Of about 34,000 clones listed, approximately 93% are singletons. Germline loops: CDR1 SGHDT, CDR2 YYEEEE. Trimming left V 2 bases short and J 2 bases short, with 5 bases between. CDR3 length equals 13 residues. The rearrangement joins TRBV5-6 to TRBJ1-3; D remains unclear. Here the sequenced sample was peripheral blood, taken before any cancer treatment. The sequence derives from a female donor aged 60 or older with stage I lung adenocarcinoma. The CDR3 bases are TGTGCCAGCAGCTTTTACACTGGAAACACCATATATTTT. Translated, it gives CASSFYTGNTIYF.